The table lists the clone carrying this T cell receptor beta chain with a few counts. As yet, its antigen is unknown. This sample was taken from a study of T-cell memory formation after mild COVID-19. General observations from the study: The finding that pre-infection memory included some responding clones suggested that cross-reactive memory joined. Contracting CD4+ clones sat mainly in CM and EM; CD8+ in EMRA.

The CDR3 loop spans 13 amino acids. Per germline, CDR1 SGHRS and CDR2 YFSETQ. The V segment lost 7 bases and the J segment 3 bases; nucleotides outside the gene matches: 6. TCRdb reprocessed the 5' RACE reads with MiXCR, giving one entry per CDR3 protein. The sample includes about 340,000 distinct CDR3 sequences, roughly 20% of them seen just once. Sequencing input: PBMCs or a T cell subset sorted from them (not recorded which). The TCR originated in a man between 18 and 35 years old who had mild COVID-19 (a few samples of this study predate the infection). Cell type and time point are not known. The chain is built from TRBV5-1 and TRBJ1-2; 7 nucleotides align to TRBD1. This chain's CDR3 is CASQGESDYGYTF. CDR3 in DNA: TGCGCCAGCCAGGGGGAATCGGACTATGGCTACACCTTC.